This paragraph covers one TCR beta chain sequence. What it binds is not known. Germline V gene lookup returns CDR1 SGHRS and CDR2 YFSETQ. This CDR3 contains 15 residues. V lost 4 bases, J lost 1 base, and 4 bases stayed unmatched. The PCR employed 60 Vbeta primers together with 13 Jbeta primers. TCRdb keeps only in-frame clones here, not all; method: immunoSEQ multiplex PCR. This table holds approximately 210,000 clones, approximately 80% found once. The sample is drawn from a study of cytomegalovirus exposure and HLA in healthy donors. Study-level points and caveats: The authors later found most CMV-associated TCR beta chains appeared HLA-restricted.

The V gene is TRBV5-1, the J gene TRBJ2-5; 10 bases fit TRBD2. This sequence was found in a woman aged 45-65 years in good health and CMV-seropositive. The sequenced sample consisted of PBMCs. CDR3 sequence reads: CASSLGLAAQETQYF. DNA of the CDR3: TGCGCCAGCAGCCTTGGACTAGCGGCCCAAGAGACCCAGTACTTC.